This T cell receptor (beta chain) originates from a study of cytomegalovirus exposure and HLA in healthy donors. As for the study in general: In terms of ancestry, the Caucasian-associated cluster contained around 79% of the approximately 380 genotyped donors. Study conclusions and caveats: TCR sequences were mostly rare, though some public TCRs occurred in many donors. The productive fraction for most TCR beta V segments was about 87% or about 30% in an earlier analysis.

The PCR made use of 60 Vbeta and 13 Jbeta primers. The data were produced by immunoSEQ multiplex PCR, yet TCRdb's version contains in-frame clones alone and is incomplete. The table shows roughly 150,000 clones, with more than 7.5% occurring only once. The CDR3 is made up of 18 amino acids. Germline V CDR1 and CDR2: SGHNT, YYREEE (reference sequence). The junction had 15 bases not matched to a gene; V was cut back by 3 bases and J by 5 bases. In this sample, this clone turned up a few times. What it binds is unknown. Donors were nominally healthy when sampled, though unrecorded immune exposures were likely.

Material: PBMCs. The chain recombines TRBV5-4 with TRBJ2-2; 8 nucleotides agree with TRBD1. This receptor was taken from a man aged 50-60 years in good health and CMV-seronegative. Here the CDR3 DNA reads TGTGCCAGCAGCTCCGGACAGGGTGCCCGCAGAGGTACCGGGGAGCTGTTTTTT. This gives the protein CASSSGQGARRGTGELFF.